This passage covers 24 T cell receptor beta chains from one sample sequenced in a study of T cell responses to AZD1222 COVID-19 vaccine. Clones were sequenced by immunoSEQ multiplex PCR, and TCRdb holds only the in-frame ones, with some missing. The sample gives about 180,000 clones, around 90% of which show up once; 7.7% is in the top ten. The sequencing here drew on peripheral blood, taken on day 0 of AZD1222 vaccination. The receptor source for this set is an adult in good health.

V is TRBV19 and J is TRBJ1-6; 7 nucleotides agree with TRBD1. V shed 6 bases, J shed 6 bases, and the junction held 5 bases outside the gene matches. CDR3 length: 14 residues. Germline CDR1 reads LNHDA; CDR2 reads SQIVND (reference sequence). The CDR3 is CASSTGTVNSPLHF. The CDR3 nucleotides are TGTGCCAGTAGCACCGGGACAGTTAATTCACCCCTCCACTTT.

This clone has only one observation. The chain is built from TRBV10-1 and TRBJ2-2, with D possibly TRBD2 on 5 matching bases. The CDR3 totals 12 residues. In germline, CDR1 is WNHNN, CDR2 SYGVQD (reference sequence). Trimming left V 6 bases short and J 6 bases short, with 8 bases between. This chain's CDR3 is CASSYGAGELFF. CDR3 nucleotide sequence: TGCGCCAGCAGCTACGGGGCCGGGGAGCTGTTTTTT.

The J gene is TRBJ2-2, the V gene TRBV6-5; 7 bases map to TRBD1. J was trimmed by 2 bases and V by 7 bases; bases with no gene match: 4. The CDR3 consists of 14 residues. Germline CDR1 is MNHEY and CDR2 is SVGAGI. The CDR3 here is CASMGTVNTGELFF. DNA of the CDR3: TGTGCCAGCATGGGGACAGTCAACACCGGGGAGCTGTTTTTT.

The chain combines TRBV6-1 with TRBJ1-1, with D maybe TRBD1 (6 bases). Trimming shortened V by 2 bases and J by 9 bases, and 16 bases separated the two germline ends. Germline CDR1 and CDR2: MNHNS and SASEGT. The CDR3 runs 14 residues. As DNA, the CDR3 is TGTGCCAGCAGTGAAAGGTTCGGGACAACGAAAGCTTTCTTT. It yields the protein CASSERFGTTKAFF.

This chain connects TRBV2 to TRBJ1-6, with unresolved D. V dropped 5 bases and J dropped 8 bases, with 19 bases sitting between them. The CDR3 has 16 amino acids. Looked up from germline, CDR1 is SNHLY and CDR2 is FYNNEI. The chain's CDR3 is CASSPGGRASDSPLHF. The DNA of the CDR3 is TGTGCCAGCAGTCCTGGAGGGCGGGCTTCGGATTCACCCCTCCACTTT. Full variable domain (remainder filled in from reference TRBV2 and TRBJ1-6): EPEVTQTPSHQVTQMGQEVILRCVPISNHLYFYWYRQILGQKVEFLVSFYNNEISEKSEIFDDQFSVERPDGSNFTLKIRSTKLEDSAMYFCASSPGGRASDSPLHFGNGTRLTVT.

The genes are TRBV18 and TRBJ1-1; 9 bases align to TRBD1. The trim removed 6 bases at V and 3 bases at J, leaving 5 bases unmatched. The CDR3 length is 14 residues. The germline V gene encodes CDR1 KGHSH and CDR2 LQKENI. CDR3 amino acids: CASSLGTGYTEAFF. The CDR3 DNA is TGTGCCAGCTCCCTCGGGACAGGGTACACTGAAGCTTTCTTT.

The chain joins TRBV7-9 to TRBJ1-1; TRBD1 matches 10 bases. This CDR3 contains 15 residues. The V and J ends lost 5 bases and 5 bases, in that order; junction bases with no gene match: 8. Per germline, CDR1 SEHNR and CDR2 FQNEAQ (reference sequence). The CDR3 DNA is TGTGCCAGCAGCCCCGAGGGACAGGGGCGAACTGAAGCTTTCTTT. Residues: CASSPEGQGRTEAFF.

The rearrangement joins TRBV5-4 to TRBJ1-4; TRBD1 matches 7 bases. CDR3 length equals 14 residues. Germline CDR1 is SGHNT and CDR2 is YYREEE (reference sequence). V was pared by 0 bases and J by 4 bases, with 0 bases of the junction left unmatched. The DNA for the CDR3 is TGTGCCAGCAGCTTGGACAGGGGTAATGAAAAACTGTTTTTT. This codes for CASSLDRGNEKLFF.

The chain combines TRBV28 with TRBJ1-1; the D gene is possibly TRBD1 (5 bases). The CDR3 extends over 13 amino acids. CDR1 is MDHEN, CDR2 SYDVKM, per germline. The V end was cut by 3 bases, the J end by 2 bases, with 7 bases between. This CDR3 is CASSFDRNTEAFF. The CDR3, as DNA: TGTGCCAGCAGTTTTGACAGAAACACTGAAGCTTTCTTT.

The rearrangement uses TRBV5-1 and TRBJ1-4, with unresolved D. CDR1 is SGHRS, CDR2 YFSETQ, per germline. Trimming left V 0 bases short and J 7 bases short, with 13 bases between. The CDR3 has 15 amino acids. CDR3 amino acids: CASSLGHSWGEKLFF. CDR3 bases: TGCGCCAGCAGCTTGGGACACTCCTGGGGTGAAAAACTGTTTTTT. Looking up the rest from reference TRBV5-1 and TRBJ1-4 gives the full variable domain: KAGVTQTPRYLIKTRGQQVTLSCSPISGHRSVSWYQQTPGQGLQFLFEYFSETQRNKGNFPGRFSGRQFSNSRSEMNVSTLELGDSALYLCASSLGHSWGEKLFFGSGTQLSVL.

This clone was recorded once. This sequence joins TRBV7-8 and TRBJ2-1; D unclear. Trimming stripped 1 base from V and 5 bases from J, with 9 bases between. This CDR3 is 14 amino acids long. Germline CDR1 SGHVS, CDR2 FQNEAQ. The DNA for the CDR3 is TGTGCCAGCAGCTTAGGAATGTTAAACAATGAGCAGTTCTTC. It encodes CASSLGMLNNEQFF.

This chain joins TRBV5-5 and TRBJ1-5; D might be TRBD1 (5 bases). Germline CDR1 reads SGHKS; CDR2 reads YYEKEE (reference sequence). V was shortened by 6 bases and J by 5 bases, with 15 bases between the two germline ends. This CDR3 is 14 amino acids long. CDR3: CASTPGTGDQPQHF. The DNA of the CDR3 is TGTGCCAGCACCCCGGGCACGGGGGATCAGCCCCAGCATTTT.

The V gene is TRBV5-1, the J gene TRBJ2-7; TRBD2 matches at 9 bases. Germline values: CDR1 SGHRS, CDR2 YFSETQ. The CDR3 runs 14 residues. J was trimmed by 5 bases and V by 3 bases; bases with no gene match: 6. The CDR3 is CASSYGGGVDEQYF. As DNA, the CDR3 is TGCGCCAGCAGCTATGGCGGGGGGGTCGACGAGCAGTACTTC.

The chain recombines TRBV28 with TRBJ1-2; 9 positions agree with TRBD1. J lost 7 bases, V lost 8 bases, and 8 bases had no gene match. Germline assignment: CDR1 MDHEN and CDR2 SYDVKM. The CDR3 length is 13 residues. The CDR3 reads CASLNRGRGGYTF. In DNA form, the CDR3 reads TGTGCCAGCCTTAACAGGGGGCGGGGTGGCTACACCTTC.

The rearrangement uses TRBV14 and TRBJ1-3; D unresolved. CDR3 length: 17 residues. The V gene's germline CDR1 is SGHDN and CDR2 FVKESK. With 4 bases removed from V and 0 bases from J, the gap between germline ends came to 16 bases. The CDR3 DNA reads as TGTGCCAGCAGCCCGTATAGGGCAGCTAGCTCTGGAAACACCATATATTTT. It codes for CASSPYRAASSGNTIYF.

V is TRBV28 and J is TRBJ1-4; D is undetermined. V was trimmed by 4 bases and J by 8 bases, leaving 14 bases between them. CDR1 and CDR2 from the germline V gene are MDHEN and SYDVKM. The CDR3 runs to 14 residues. In DNA form, the CDR3 reads TGTGCCAGCAGTTCCCCTGACACGGGGGAAAAACTGTTTTTT. It specifies CASSSPDTGEKLFF.

This clone was found once. CDR3 residues: CASSFGLPPSNEQFF. In DNA, the CDR3 is TGTGCCAGCAGCTTTGGTCTCCCTCCCTCCAATGAGCAGTTCTTC. J is TRBJ2-1 and V is TRBV5-5; D gene ambiguous. Trimming pared 2 bases from V and 6 bases from J, leaving 15 bases between. Germline assignment: CDR1 SGHKS and CDR2 YYEKEE (reference sequence). This CDR3 has 15 amino acids. The full variable domain, in which reference TRBV5-5 and TRBJ2-1 provide the parts outside the CDR3, is DAGVTQSPTHLIKTRGQQVTLRCSPISGHKSVSWYQQVLGQGPQFIFQYYEKEERGRGNFPDRFSARQFPNYSSELNVNALLLGDSALYLCASSFGLPPSNEQFFGPGTRLTVL.

The chain carries TRBV19 and TRBJ2-4; no reliable D call. The CDR3 totals 15 residues. The V and J ends lost 5 bases and 1 base respectively, with 12 bases between them. Per the germline V gene, CDR1 is LNHDA and CDR2 is SQIVND (reference sequence). CDR3 nucleotide sequence: TGTGCCAGTAGTCCCGCAAGGGTGGCCAAAAACATTCAGTACTTC. Translating it yields CASSPARVAKNIQYF.

The chain carries TRBV19 and TRBJ2-7; D ambiguous. Trimming removed 1 base from V and 6 bases from J, with 10 bases in between. The germline V gene has CDR1 LNHDA and CDR2 SQIVND (reference sequence). The CDR3 extends over 13 amino acids. This chain's CDR3 is CASSIASGAEQYF. CDR3 bases: TGTGCCAGTAGTATAGCTTCAGGCGCCGAGCAGTACTTC.

This rearrangement joins TRBV9 to TRBJ2-7; D unclear. Per germline, CDR1 SGDLS and CDR2 YYNGEE. The CDR3 sequence is 14 residues long. V lost 4 bases and J lost 3, with 14 bases in between. CDR3 residues: CASSPGADFYEQYF. The CDR3 coding sequence is TGTGCCAGCAGCCCGGGCGCCGACTTCTACGAGCAGTACTTC.

DNA for the CDR3: TGCGCCATGAGGGTGACAGGGGCTGGAAACACCATATATTTT. This sequence encodes CAMRVTGAGNTIYF. The chain couples TRBV10-1 to TRBJ1-3, with TRBD1 matching 8 bases. CDR1 and CDR2 from the germline V gene are WNHNN and SYGVQD (reference sequence). The CDR3 runs 14 residues. Trimming removed 10 bases from V and 2 bases from J; junction bases left unmatched: 7.

This chain links TRBV10-3 with TRBJ2-2, with 11 bases matching TRBD2. The germline CDR1 and CDR2 sequences are ENHRY and SYGVKD. V was clipped by 6 bases and J by 4 bases; unmatched bases: 10. The CDR3 has 17 residues. CDR3 bases: TGTGCCATCAGGGAGACTAGCGGGGCCGCCTTCACCGGGGAGCTGTTTTTT. The encoded protein is CAIRETSGAAFTGELFF.

V gene TRBV6-5 combines with J gene TRBJ1-2, with D possibly being TRBD1 (5 bases). There are 14 residues in the CDR3. Germline V CDR1 and CDR2: MNHEY, SVGAGI. Trimming stripped 2 bases from V and 4 bases from J, with 11 bases between. The CDR3 spells CASSYRDGSYGYTF. The CDR3 bases are TGTGCCAGCAGTTACCGGGACGGCAGCTATGGCTACACCTTC.

J is TRBJ2-7 and V is TRBV5-4; 7 bases align to TRBD2. Trimming removed 2 bases from V and 4 bases from J; junction bases left unmatched: 9. CDR1 and CDR2 (germline): SGHNT, YYREEE (reference sequence). This CDR3 region has 15 residues. The CDR3 nucleotides read TGTGCCAGCAGCTTCGAGAGGCAGGGAGGGTACGAGCAGTACTTC. Translating it yields CASSFERQGGYEQYF.